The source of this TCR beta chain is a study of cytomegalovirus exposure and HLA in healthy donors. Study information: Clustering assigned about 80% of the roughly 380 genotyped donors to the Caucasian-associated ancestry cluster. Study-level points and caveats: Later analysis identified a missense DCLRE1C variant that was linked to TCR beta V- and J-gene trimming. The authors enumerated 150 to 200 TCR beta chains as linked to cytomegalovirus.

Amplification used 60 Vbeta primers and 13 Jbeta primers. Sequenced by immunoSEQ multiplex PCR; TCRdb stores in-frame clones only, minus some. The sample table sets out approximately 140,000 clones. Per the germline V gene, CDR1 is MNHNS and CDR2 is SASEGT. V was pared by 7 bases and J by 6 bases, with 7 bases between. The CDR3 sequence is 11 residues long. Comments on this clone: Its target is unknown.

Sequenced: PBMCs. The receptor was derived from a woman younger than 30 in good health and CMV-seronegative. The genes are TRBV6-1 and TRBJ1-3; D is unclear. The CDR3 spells CASKEENTIYF. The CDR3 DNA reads TGTGCCAGCAAGGAGGAAAACACCATATATTTT.